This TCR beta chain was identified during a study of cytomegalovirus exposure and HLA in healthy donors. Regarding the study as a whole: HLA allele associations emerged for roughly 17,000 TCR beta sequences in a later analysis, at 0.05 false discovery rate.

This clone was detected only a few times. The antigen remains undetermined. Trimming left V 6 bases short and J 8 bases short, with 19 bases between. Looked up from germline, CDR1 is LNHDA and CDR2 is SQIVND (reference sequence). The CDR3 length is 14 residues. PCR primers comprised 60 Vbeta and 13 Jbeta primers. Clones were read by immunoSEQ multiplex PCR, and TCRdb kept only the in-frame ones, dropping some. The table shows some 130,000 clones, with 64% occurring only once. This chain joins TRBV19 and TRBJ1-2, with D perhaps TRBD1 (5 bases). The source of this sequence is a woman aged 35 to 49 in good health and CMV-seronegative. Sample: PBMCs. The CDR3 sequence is CASRNRERDFGYTF. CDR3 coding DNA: TGTGCCAGTAGAAACCGGGAAAGGGACTTCGGCTACACCTTC.